The clone carrying this T cell receptor (beta chain) was counted only a few times. What it recognizes is unknown. The data were taken from a study of human T cells and chemical hapten exposure. Background on the study: DPC at 0.01% went onto the upper back in patch tests, read at 6 days.

Time point denoted: pre-sensitization, week 0. Treatment defined: therapeutic diphenylcyclopropenone sensitization with weekly scalp DPC. Individual cDNA molecules had unique molecular identifiers attached to them by the library. TCRdb re-derived calls from the RACE reads in MiXCR, one entry per CDR3 protein. The table has about 80,000 distinct CDR3 sequences, 11% to 15% seen once. The germline V and J ends were trimmed by 8 bases and 8 bases, with 21 bases remaining between them. CDR1 and CDR2 (germline): GTSNPN, SVGIG (reference sequence). The CDR3 is made up of 13 amino acids. General study results and limits: Large CDR3 similarity clusters arose significantly more often from expanded TCRs than from controls.

The chain is built from TRBV30 and TRBJ1-2; the D is unclear. The source was whole blood, collected in connection with sensitization to the hapten diphenylcyclopropenone (DPC). This TCR was sampled from a woman between 45 and 60 years old with alopecia areata. Some clones in this sample may be carry-over from other donors' samples. CDR3 DNA: TGTGCCATAACTCCGGGCCAGCCGTCGGGCTACACCTTC. Translation: CAITPGQPSGYTF.